This T cell receptor beta chain appears in the sequencing data of a study of blood T cells in healthy people across ages. Study conclusions and caveats: Naive T cell percentage showed a strong correlation with TCR beta diversity.

V lost 2 bases and J 4 bases, leaving 13 bases between the germline ends. The CDR3 consists of 15 residues. Germline CDR1 is MNHEY and CDR2 is SMNVEV (reference sequence). Combining a sample-barcoded 5' primer with a J-beta primer mix, a second PCR ran for 7 to 11 cycles. TCRdb passed the 5' RACE reads through MiXCR, listing each CDR3 protein once. The sample holds about 1.4 million distinct CDR3 sequences, around 59% seen once. Points on this clonotype: Antigen specificity is unknown.

The source material was blood. This clonotype originated in a man aged 18-30 years in good health. The chain employs TRBV27 and TRBJ2-3; the D gene is possibly TRBD2 (6 bases). Here the CDR3 DNA reads TGTGCCAGCAGTTTACGGGCGGGACTGTCAGATACGCAGTATTTT. It specifies CASSLRAGLSDTQYF.